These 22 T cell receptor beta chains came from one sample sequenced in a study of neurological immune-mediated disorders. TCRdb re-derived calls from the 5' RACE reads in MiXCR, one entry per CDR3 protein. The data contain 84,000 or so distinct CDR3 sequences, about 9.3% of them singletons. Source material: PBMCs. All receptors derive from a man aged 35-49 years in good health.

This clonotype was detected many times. The CDR3 loop is CASSLKAPRDGGGELFF. DNA of the CDR3: TGCGCCAGCAGCTTAAAGGCCCCGCGGGACGGGGGCGGGGAGCTGTTTTTT. The chain recombines TRBV5-1 with TRBJ2-2, with D possibly being TRBD2 (6 bases). This CDR3 spans 17 amino acids. V was pared by 2 bases and J by 7 bases, with 21 bases between. Germline CDR1 SGHRS, CDR2 YFSETQ.

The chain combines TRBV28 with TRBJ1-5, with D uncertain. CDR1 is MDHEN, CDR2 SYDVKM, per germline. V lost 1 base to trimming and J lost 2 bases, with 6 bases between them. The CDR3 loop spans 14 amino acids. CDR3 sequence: CASSLFRGNQPQHF. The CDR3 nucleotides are TGTGCCAGCAGTTTATTTAGGGGCAATCAGCCCCAGCATTTT.

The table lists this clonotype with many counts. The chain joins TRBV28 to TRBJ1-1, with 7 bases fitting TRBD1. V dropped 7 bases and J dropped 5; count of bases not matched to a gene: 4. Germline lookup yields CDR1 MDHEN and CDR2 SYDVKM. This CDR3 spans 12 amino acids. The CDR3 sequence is CASIVRGTEAFF. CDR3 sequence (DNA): TGTGCCAGCATCGTCAGGGGGACTGAAGCTTTCTTT. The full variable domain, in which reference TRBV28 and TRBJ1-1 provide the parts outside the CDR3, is DVKVTQSSRYLVKRTGEKVFLECVQDMDHENMFWYRQDPGLGLRLIYFSYDVKMKEKGDIPEGYSVSREKKERFSLILESASTNQTSMYLCASIVRGTEAFFGQGTRLTVV.

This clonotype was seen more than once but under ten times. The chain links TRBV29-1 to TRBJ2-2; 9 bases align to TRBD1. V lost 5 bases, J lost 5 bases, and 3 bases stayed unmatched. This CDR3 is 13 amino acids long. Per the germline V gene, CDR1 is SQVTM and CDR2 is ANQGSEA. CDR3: CSVLGQGTGELFF. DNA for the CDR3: TGCAGCGTTTTGGGACAGGGAACCGGGGAGCTGTTTTTT.

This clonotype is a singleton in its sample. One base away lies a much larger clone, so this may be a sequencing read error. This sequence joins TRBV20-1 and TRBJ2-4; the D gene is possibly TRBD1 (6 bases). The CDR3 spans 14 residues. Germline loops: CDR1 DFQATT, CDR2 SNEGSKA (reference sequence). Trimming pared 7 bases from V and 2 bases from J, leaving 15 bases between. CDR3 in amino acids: CSVKNTGTKNIQYF. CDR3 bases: TGCAGTGTTAAAAATACAGGGACCAAAAACATTCAGTACTTC.

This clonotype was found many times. The CDR3 protein is CSVLLAGGPRDEQYF. Here the CDR3 DNA reads TGCAGTGTTCTCTTAGCGGGAGGGCCTCGGGACGAGCAGTACTTC. The chain couples TRBV20-1 to TRBJ2-7; 11 nucleotides agree with TRBD2. Per germline, CDR1 DFQATT and CDR2 SNEGSKA (reference sequence). The CDR3 is made up of 15 amino acids. J gave up 5 bases and V 7 bases, and 13 bases lay outside the gene matches.

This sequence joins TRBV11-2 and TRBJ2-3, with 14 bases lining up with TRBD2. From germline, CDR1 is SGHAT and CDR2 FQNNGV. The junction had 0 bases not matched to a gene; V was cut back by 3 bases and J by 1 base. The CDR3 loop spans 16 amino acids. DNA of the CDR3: TGTGCCAGCAGCTTGGGACTAGCGGGGGGCACAGATACGCAGTATTTT. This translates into CASSLGLAGGTDTQYF.

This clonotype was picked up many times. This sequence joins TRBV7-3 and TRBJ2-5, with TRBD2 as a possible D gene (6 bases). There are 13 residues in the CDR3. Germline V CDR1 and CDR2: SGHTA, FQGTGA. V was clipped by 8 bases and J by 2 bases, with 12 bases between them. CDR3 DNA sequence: TGTGCCAGCTCGTCAAGCGGGCAAGAGACCCAGTACTTC. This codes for CASSSSGQETQYF.

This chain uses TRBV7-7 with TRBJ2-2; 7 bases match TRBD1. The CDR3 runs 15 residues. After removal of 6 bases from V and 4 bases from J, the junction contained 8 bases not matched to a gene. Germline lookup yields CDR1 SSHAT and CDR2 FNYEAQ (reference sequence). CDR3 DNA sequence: TGTGCCAGCAGGCCGACAGGGATGGGCACCGGGGAGCTGTTTTTT. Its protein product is CASRPTGMGTGELFF.

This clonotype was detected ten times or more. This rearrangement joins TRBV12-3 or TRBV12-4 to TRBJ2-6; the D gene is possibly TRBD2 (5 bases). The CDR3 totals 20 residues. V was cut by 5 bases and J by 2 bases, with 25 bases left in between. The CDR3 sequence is CASSKALPTGFDPGANVLTF. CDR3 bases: TGTGCCAGCAGTAAGGCCCTACCTACGGGATTCGATCCTGGGGCCAACGTCCTGACTTTC.

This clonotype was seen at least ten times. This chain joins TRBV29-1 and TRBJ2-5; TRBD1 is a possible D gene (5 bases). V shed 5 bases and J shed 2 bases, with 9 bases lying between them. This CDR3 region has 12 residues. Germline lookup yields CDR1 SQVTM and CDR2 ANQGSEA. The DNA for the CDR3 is TGCAGCGTTCCGGCAGGGCAAGAGACCCAGTACTTC. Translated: CSVPAGQETQYF.

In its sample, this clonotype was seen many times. The chain's CDR3 is CSAAGTGSNEQFF. The CDR3 nucleotides are TGCAGTGCCGCCGGGACGGGTAGCAATGAGCAGTTCTTC. V and J are TRBV20-1 and TRBJ2-1; D possibly matches TRBD1 or TRBD2 (5 bases each). V was cut by 6 bases and J by 6 bases, with 15 bases left in between. Germline V CDR1 and CDR2: DFQATT, SNEGSKA (reference sequence). The CDR3 loop spans 13 amino acids.

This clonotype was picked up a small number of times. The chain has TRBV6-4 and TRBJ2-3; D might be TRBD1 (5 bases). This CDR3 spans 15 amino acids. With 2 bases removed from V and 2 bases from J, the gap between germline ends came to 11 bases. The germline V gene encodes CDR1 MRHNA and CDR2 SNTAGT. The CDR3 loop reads CASSDAAGNTDTQYF. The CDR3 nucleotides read TGTGCCAGCAGTGACGCGGCAGGGAACACAGATACGCAGTATTTT.

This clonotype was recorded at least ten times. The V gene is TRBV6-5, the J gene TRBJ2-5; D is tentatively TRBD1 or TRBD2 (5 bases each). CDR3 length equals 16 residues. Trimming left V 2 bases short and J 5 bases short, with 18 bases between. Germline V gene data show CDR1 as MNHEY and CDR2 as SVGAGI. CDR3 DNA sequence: TGTGCCAGCAGTTACCGGACGGCGGGCTGGGGGGAGACCCAGTACTTC. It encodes CASSYRTAGWGETQYF.

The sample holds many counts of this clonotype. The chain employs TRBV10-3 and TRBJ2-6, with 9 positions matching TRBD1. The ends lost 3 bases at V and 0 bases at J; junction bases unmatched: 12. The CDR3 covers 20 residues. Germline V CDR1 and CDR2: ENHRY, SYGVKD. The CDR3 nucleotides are TGTGCCATCAGTGACATGCCCGGGACAGGGTTGTTCTCTGGGGCCAACGTCCTGACTTTC. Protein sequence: CAISDMPGTGLFSGANVLTF.

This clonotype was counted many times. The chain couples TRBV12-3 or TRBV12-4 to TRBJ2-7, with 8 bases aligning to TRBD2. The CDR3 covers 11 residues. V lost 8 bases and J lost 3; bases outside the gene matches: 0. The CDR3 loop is CASGTSYEQYF. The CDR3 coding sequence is TGTGCCAGCGGGACTAGCTACGAGCAGTACTTC.

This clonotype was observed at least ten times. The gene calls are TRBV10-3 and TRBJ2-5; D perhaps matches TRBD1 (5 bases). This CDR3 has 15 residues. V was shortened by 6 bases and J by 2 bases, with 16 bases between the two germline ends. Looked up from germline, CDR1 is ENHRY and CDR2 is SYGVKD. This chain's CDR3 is CAISRTDTRQETQYF. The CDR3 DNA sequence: TGTGCCATCAGCCGGACGGACACCCGACAAGAGACCCAGTACTTC.

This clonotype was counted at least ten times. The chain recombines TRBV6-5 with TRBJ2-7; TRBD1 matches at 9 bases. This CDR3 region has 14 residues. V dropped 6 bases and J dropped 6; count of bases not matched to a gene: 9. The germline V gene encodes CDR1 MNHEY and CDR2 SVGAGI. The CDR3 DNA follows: TGTGCCAGCAGGAGGGTCGGGACAGGGTTCGAGCAGTACTTC. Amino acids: CASRRVGTGFEQYF.

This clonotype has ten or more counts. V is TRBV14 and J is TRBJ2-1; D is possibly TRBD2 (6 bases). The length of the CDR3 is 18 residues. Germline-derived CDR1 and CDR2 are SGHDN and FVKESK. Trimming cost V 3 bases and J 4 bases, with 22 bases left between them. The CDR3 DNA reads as TGTGCCAGCAGCCATCCTATTTTATCAGCGGGCTCTTACAATGAGCAGTTCTTC. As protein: CASSHPILSAGSYNEQFF.

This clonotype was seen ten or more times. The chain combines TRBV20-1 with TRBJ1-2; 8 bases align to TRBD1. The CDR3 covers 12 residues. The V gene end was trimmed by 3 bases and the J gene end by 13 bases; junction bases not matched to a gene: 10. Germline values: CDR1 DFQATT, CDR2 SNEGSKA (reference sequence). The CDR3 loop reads CSASDRGSIGTF. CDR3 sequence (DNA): TGCAGTGCTAGTGACAGGGGATCAATTGGCACCTTC.

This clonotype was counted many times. The CDR3 sequence: CASSQSQWLAGETQYF. Written as DNA, the CDR3 is TGTGCCAGCAGCCAATCCCAGTGGCTAGCGGGAGAGACCCAGTACTTC. This chain joins TRBV14 and TRBJ2-5; 8 bases are a match to TRBD2. There are 16 residues in the CDR3. J was trimmed by 4 bases and V by 2 bases; bases with no gene match: 9. CDR1 SGHDN and CDR2 FVKESK come from the germline V gene.

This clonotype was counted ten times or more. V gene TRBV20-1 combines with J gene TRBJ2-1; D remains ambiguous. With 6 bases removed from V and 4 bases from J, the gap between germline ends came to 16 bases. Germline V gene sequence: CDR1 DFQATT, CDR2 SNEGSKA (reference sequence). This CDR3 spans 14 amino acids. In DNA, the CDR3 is TGCAGTGCCCCTCCGGGCCCCAGTTACAATGAGCAGTTCTTC. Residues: CSAPPGPSYNEQFF.